This T cell receptor (beta chain) was captured by sequencing in a study of blood T cell repertoires in COVID-19. About the study: Sources were T cells, B-cell-depleted T cells, or PBMCs; the material itself was cDNA or gDNA.

The participants were between roughly 18 and 89 years old and came from 24 US areas. The method was immunoSEQ multiplex PCR; TCRdb's version includes in-frame clones alone and lacks a portion of them. This table holds 350,000 to 400,000 clones, roughly 87% found once. The V and J ends lost 2 bases and 6 bases respectively, with 14 bases between them. The germline V gene has CDR1 LGHNA and CDR2 YNFKEQ. The CDR3 extends over 14 amino acids. Only a few counts were recorded for this clone. The sequenced sample consisted of PBMCs or T cells enriched from blood (not recorded which). The chain is built from TRBV4-2 and TRBJ2-7; a possible D gene is TRBD2 (5 bases). This TCR was sampled from a woman aged 30 to 39 who had recovered from COVID-19. CDR3 sequence reads: CASSQSDFRGEQYF. The CDR3 nucleotides read TGTGCCAGCAGCCAAAGCGATTTCCGGGGCGAGCAGTACTTC.